This TCR beta chain is drawn from a study of CD8 T cells in Susac syndrome. V was cut by 8 bases and J by 4 bases, with 17 bases left in between. The CDR3 loop spans 14 amino acids. Random hexamers were used to reverse transcribe an amount of 0.5 to 1 ug RNA. The immunoSEQ assay covered 54 Vbeta and 13 Jbeta segments for CDR3. TCRdb independently ran MiXCR on the immunoSEQ multiplex PCR reads; one entry per CDR3 protein. The table has more than 150,000 distinct CDR3 sequences, just under 95% seen once. Through negative isolation, CD4+ and CD8+ T cells were obtained, while TEMRA cells were enriched using FACS.

The V call is TRBV23-1, the J call TRBJ1-1; no clear D gene. TRBV23-1 is filed as an ORF, its function uncertain. This clonotype originated in a human donor with multiple sclerosis. Material for sequencing was CD8+ T cells from PBMCs. CDR3 DNA sequence: TGCGCCAGCCCATCCTGGACTCCACCCACTGAAGCTTTCTTT. This encodes CASPSWTPPTEAFF.